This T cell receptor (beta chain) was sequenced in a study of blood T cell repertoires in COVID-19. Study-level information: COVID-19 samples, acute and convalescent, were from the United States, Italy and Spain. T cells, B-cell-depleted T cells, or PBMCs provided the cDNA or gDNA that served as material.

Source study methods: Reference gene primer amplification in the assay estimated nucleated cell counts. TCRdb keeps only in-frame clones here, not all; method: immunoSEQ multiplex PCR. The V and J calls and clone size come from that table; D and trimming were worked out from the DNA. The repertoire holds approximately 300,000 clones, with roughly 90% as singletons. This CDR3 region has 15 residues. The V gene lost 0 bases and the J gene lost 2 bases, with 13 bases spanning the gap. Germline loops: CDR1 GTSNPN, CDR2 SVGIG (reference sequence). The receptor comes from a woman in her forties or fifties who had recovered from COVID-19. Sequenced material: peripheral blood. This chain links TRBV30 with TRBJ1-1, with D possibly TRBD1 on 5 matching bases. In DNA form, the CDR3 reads TGTGCCTGGAGTGTACCCCGGCAGGGAAACACTGAAGCTTTCTTT. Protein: CAWSVPRQGNTEAFF. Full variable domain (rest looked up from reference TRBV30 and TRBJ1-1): SQTIHQWPATLVQPVGSPLSLECTVEGTSNPNLYWYRQAAGRGLQLLFYSVGIGQISSEVPQNLSASRPQDRQFILSSKKLLLSDSGFYLCAWSVPRQGNTEAFFGQGTRLTVV.